The T cell receptor (beta chain) described here comes from a study of Ad26.COV2.S vaccination and SARS-CoV-2 variants. About the research overall: The Ad26.COV2.S arm of the COV1001 trial was where the donor was placed.

A remark on this clone: Its specificity is unknown.

The table came from immunoSEQ multiplex PCR; TCRdb's copy has only in-frame clones and leaves some out. The repertoire includes approximately 500,000 clones, around nine tenths of them detected once, and around 13% sits in the top ten. Treatment described: 15 to 20 received Ad26.COV2.S at low or high dose, single or two shots; about 5 received placebo; per-sample allocation not given. Samples came from day 63 after the first vaccine or placebo injection. Study findings and constraints: Placebo recipients trailed vaccine recipients in spike-specific TCR breadth. Vaccinees and placebo recipients showed similar non-spike TCR breadth.

The V gene's germline CDR1 is SGHNT and CDR2 YYREEE (reference sequence). V gave up 0 bases and J gave up 4 bases, with 18 bases separating them. The CDR3 has 17 residues. The TCR originated in a person aged 18-60 years who received the Ad26.COV2.S COVID-19 vaccine or a placebo. The sample was peripheral blood, taken in a trial of Ad26.COV2.S vaccine versus placebo. This sequence joins TRBV5-4 and TRBJ2-3; either TRBD1 or TRBD2 may supply D (5 bases each). The CDR3 loop is CASSLAGSGRGADTQYF. CDR3 nucleotide sequence: TGTGCCAGCAGCTTGGCCGGGTCGGGAAGGGGTGCAGATACGCAGTATTTT.